This paragraph covers one TCR beta chain sequence. The table lists this clone with a count of one. The antigen it binds to is not known. Per-base quality was not reported, and no clone a single base away is much larger than it. The time point label corresponds to: baseline pretreatment blood. The meaning of the sample's treatment or condition label: 15 Gy SBRT to primary tumor, nephrectomy 4 weeks later. Serial peripheral blood from radiation-treated patients was sampled at baseline, 2 weeks and 4 weeks after SBRT to track tumor-enriched clonotypes. All patients had renal cell carcinoma with clear cell pathology. The QIAamp DNA Blood Mini Kit (Qiagen) was used to prepare genomic DNA for TCR sequencing. The analyses included just those samples that passed every quality control check. This sample is part of a study of radiation and T cells in renal cell carcinoma (dated by TCRdb to the early 2020s). Background on the whole study: Samples came from a clinical trial, in which primary renal cell carcinomas received 15 Gy stereotactic body radiation therapy followed by nephrectomy 4 weeks later. Across all 50 or so samples, 4,016,671 unique CDR3 nucleotide sequences, encoding 2,658,974 unique CDR3 amino acid sequences, were identified. In total, 53 samples underwent TCR beta sequencing: some 25 tumors plus 27 peripheral blood samples. Broad study findings and their caveats: In blood, the top tumor clonotypes increased between baseline and 2 weeks post-radiation and then shrank by 4 weeks, which suggests that tumor-resident clones expanded only transiently. No pretreatment tumor biopsies were available, so the baseline intratumoral presence of clonotypes could not be determined. The single-armed trial design could not address effects of radiation dose or scheduling on the TCR repertoire. Changes in the blood repertoire were not tracked past 4 weeks after treatment.

Its CDR3 holds 14 amino acids, cysteine through phenylalanine. Of all the DNA, just the CDR3 is kept, 42 bases in frame from base 1. V and J lose 6 bases and 1 base, and a span of 13 bases separates them. According to the germline V gene (reference sequence), CDR1 reads MNHNY and CDR2 reads SVGAGI. TCR beta libraries were generated from genomic DNA with the immunoSEQ kit, following the manufacturer's recommendations. To prepare libraries, a first multiplex PCR with proprietary primers was run, followed by a second PCR that added unique barcodes, and a bead cleanup was done after each round. Each sample batch included a kit-provided positive control reaction and a negative control reaction. The final libraries underwent checking on an Agilent 4200 TapeStation D1000 ScreenTape, volumetric pooling, and quantification by qPCR. Sequencing was performed on an Illumina NextSeq500 with a MidOutput 150-cycle cartridge, and 156 Read1 and 15 Index1 cycles were run with kit custom primers. The pooled library was loaded at roughly 0.9 pM with roughly 19% PhiX control spiked in. The authors' pipeline ran thus. Vendor-processed data were analyzed in R, with a clonotype defined as all T cells sharing the same CDR3 nucleotide sequence. For clone abundance analyses, frequencies were normalized to the 10,000 most abundant clones per sample. Public T cell clones, averaging fewer than five per sample, were removed before analysis. An abundance difference of at least 32-fold between compartments was the criterion for calling clonotypes tumor-enriched or baseline blood-enriched. A beta-binomial differential abundance model was used to identify clonotypes that were expanded or contracted between blood time points. Tumor-blood repertoire similarity was measured with the Baroni-Urbani and Buser coefficient, and group comparisons used two-tailed Wilcoxon tests in R. As stored in TCRdb, this immuneACCESS dataset retains in-frame rearrangements with V and J assigned. A fraction of the clones does not appear; measured against another copy, unresolved V genes explain less than half of the discrepancy, and the remainder lacks a known reason. V and J calls and clone size are given by that table; D and trimming were obtained from the DNA. The sample profile shows more than 20,000 clones; 80% of them were found once. 35% to 45% of the sample rests with the top ten.

Sequenced material: blood, taken from a patient whose treatment included radiotherapy and nephrectomy. The chain uses TRBV6-6 and TRBJ2-7; no confident D gene assignment can be made. The TCR originated in a man in his 60s with renal cell carcinoma. The CDR3 protein: CASSMPVGSYEQYF. The nucleotide sequence reads TGTGCCAGCAGCATGCCAGTCGGGTCCTACGAGCAGTACTTC.